One sample yielded the 8 T cell receptor beta chains listed below, sequenced in a study of CD8+CD57+ T cells in acquired aplastic anemia listed by TCRdb under 2018. Patients chosen for sequencing had shown expansion of CD8+CD57+ cells by flow cytometry. The listed sequencing device is Illumina HiSeq 2000. Genomic DNA served as template for TCR beta VDJ combination and CDR3 sequence profiling. TCRdb's own reprocessing of the public reads used fastp at Q25 and MiXCR and kept productive beta chains. Rows with one shared CDR3 protein collapse into an entry with the most common genes and DNA. For this sample there are 200,000 or so distinct CDR3 sequences; around 47% appear just once. Clones ranked in the top ten supply about 9.7% of the sample. The sample taken for sequencing was sorted CD4+, CD8+, or CD8+CD57+ T cells (not recorded which) from PBMCs. The receptors shown here come from a human donor with aplastic anemia.

In this sample, this clonotype turned up many times. The chain links TRBV11-1 to TRBJ2-3, with 7 positions matching TRBD1. Looked up from germline, CDR1 is SGHAT and CDR2 is FQDESV (reference sequence). With 1 base clipped from V and 9 bases from J, the junction kept 16 bases outside the gene matches. This CDR3 spans 17 amino acids. The CDR3 DNA follows: TGTGCCAGCAGCTTAGAATTGAAAGGGGGCCTACGGACGACGCAGTATTTT. It codes for CASSLELKGGLRTTQYF.

In regard to this clonotype: One junction end disagrees with the germline gene, perhaps due to a read error. The chain links TRBV7-8 to TRBJ1-5, with D unresolved. CDR1 and CDR2 from the germline V gene are SGHVS and FQNEAQ. The CDR3 contains 13 residues. CDR3 amino acids: CASGLAPNQPQHF. CDR3 DNA: TGTGCCAGCGGCTTAGCTCCCAATCAGCCCCAGCATTTT.

The chain recombines TRBV4-3 with TRBJ1-1; no firm D call. The V end lost 0 bases, the J end lost 3 bases, and 11 bases lay between the germline ends. CDR1 and CDR2 (germline): LGHNA, YSLEER. The CDR3 length is 15 residues. As DNA, the CDR3 is TGCGCCAGCAGCCAAGATCTGGCGGCTTACACTGAAGCTTTCTTT. Protein sequence: CASSQDLAAYTEAFF.

In this sample, this clonotype turned up many times. The chain couples TRBV5-1 to TRBJ1-1, with 8 positions matching TRBD1. Looked up from germline, CDR1 is SGHRS and CDR2 is YFSETQ. CDR3 length: 15 amino acids. V gave up 6 bases and J gave up 0 bases; unmatched junction bases: 7. CDR3 in DNA: TGCGCCAGCACCGACAGGGGACTGATGAACACTGAAGCTTTCTTT. This translates into CASTDRGLMNTEAFF.

The genes are TRBV19 and TRBJ1-1, with a possible D match to TRBD1 (6 bases). The CDR3 covers 15 residues. Trimming took 4 bases from V and 6 from J, leaving 18 bases between them. CDR1 LNHDA and CDR2 SQIVND come from the germline V gene (reference sequence). The CDR3 sequence: CASSRALGGVAEAFF. The CDR3 coding sequence is TGTGCCAGTAGTAGGGCATTGGGGGGCGTCGCTGAAGCTTTCTTT. Combining the CDR3 with reference TRBV19 and TRBJ1-1 gives the whole variable domain DGGITQSPKYLFRKEGQNVTLSCEQNLNHDAMYWYRQDPGQGLRLIYYSQIVNDFQKGDIAEGYSVSREKKESFPLTVTSAQKNPTAFYLCASSRALGGVAEAFFGQGTRLTVV.

Many counts were recorded for this clonotype. CDR3 sequence reads: CASSLQYRGEAFF. The CDR3, as DNA: TGTGCCAGTAGTCTCCAATACAGGGGGGAAGCTTTCTTT. The V call is TRBV19, the J call TRBJ1-1, with 8 bases that match TRBD1. Per the germline V gene, CDR1 is LNHDA and CDR2 is SQIVND (reference sequence). The CDR3 totals 13 residues. The J segment lost 8 bases and the V segment lost 5 bases, leaving 7 bases of the junction unmatched.

This clonotype came up many times. The V gene is TRBV5-1, the J gene TRBJ1-1; 10 bases agree with TRBD1. The CDR3 is 17 residues long. Germline CDR1 and CDR2: SGHRS and YFSETQ. V shed 7 bases, J shed 1 base, and the junction held 13 bases outside the gene matches. CDR3 loop: CASGKTGTGARNTEAFF. DNA for the CDR3: TGCGCCAGCGGCAAAACCGGGACAGGGGCTCGGAACACTGAAGCTTTCTTT.

The J gene is TRBJ2-1, the V gene TRBV2, with 9 bases that match TRBD2. Unmatched junction bases numbered 16, after V lost 4 bases and J lost 12 bases. CDR1 is SNHLY and CDR2 is FYNNEI in the germline V gene. The CDR3 consists of 16 residues. This CDR3 is CASSADLSAGGPPQFF. CDR3 sequence (DNA): TGTGCCAGCAGTGCGGACCTCTCGGCGGGGGGGCCGCCGCAGTTCTTC. The full variable domain, rest sourced from reference TRBV2 and TRBJ2-1, is EPEVTQTPSHQVTQMGQEVILRCVPISNHLYFYWYRQILGQKVEFLVSFYNNEISEKSEIFDDQFSVERPDGSNFTLKIRSTKLEDSAMYFCASSADLSAGGPPQFFGPGTRLTVL.